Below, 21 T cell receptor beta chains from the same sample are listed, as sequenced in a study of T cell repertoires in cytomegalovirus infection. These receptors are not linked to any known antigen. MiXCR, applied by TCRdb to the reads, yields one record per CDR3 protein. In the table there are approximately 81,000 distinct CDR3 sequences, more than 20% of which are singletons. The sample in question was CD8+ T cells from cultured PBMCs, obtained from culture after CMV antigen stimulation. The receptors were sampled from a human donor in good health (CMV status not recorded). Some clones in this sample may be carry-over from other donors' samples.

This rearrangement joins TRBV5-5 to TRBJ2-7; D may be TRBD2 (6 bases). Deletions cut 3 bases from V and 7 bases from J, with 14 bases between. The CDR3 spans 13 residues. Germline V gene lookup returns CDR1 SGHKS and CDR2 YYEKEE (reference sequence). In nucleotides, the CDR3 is TGTGCCAGCAGCTCCCACGGGGGTGCTGAGCAGTACTTC. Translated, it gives CASSSHGGAEQYF. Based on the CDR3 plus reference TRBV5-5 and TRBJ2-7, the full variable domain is DAGVTQSPTHLIKTRGQQVTLRCSPISGHKSVSWYQQVLGQGPQFIFQYYEKEERGRGNFPDRFSARQFPNYSSELNVNALLLGDSALYLCASSSHGGAEQYFGPGTRLTVT.

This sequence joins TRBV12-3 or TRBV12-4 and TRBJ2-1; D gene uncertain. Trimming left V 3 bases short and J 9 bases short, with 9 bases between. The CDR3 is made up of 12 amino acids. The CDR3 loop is CASSFVVPEQFF. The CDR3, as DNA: TGTGCCAGCAGTTTTGTAGTCCCTGAGCAGTTCTTC.

Here the CDR3 DNA reads TGCGCCAGCAGCCCTAAACAGGGCTCCTACGAGCAGTACTTC. Its translation: CASSPKQGSYEQYF. V and J are TRBV4-1 and TRBJ2-7, with a possible D match to TRBD1 (6 bases). CDR1 MGHRA and CDR2 YSYEKL come from the germline V gene. CDR3 length: 14 residues. The ends were cut back, 4 bases at V and 0 bases at J, with 10 bases in the middle.

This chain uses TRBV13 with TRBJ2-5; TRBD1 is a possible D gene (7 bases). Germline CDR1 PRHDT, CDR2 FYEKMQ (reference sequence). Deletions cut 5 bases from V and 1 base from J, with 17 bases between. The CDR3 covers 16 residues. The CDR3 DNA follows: TGTGCCAGCAGCCCAGTGCGGGGACAGCTCCAAGAGACCCAGTACTTC. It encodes CASSPVRGQLQETQYF.

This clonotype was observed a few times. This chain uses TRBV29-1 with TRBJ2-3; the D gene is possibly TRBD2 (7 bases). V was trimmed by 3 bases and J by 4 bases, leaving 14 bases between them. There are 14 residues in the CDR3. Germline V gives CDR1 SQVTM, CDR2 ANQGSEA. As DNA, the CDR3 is TGCAGCGTTGATCCGTGGGAGGGGGCAGATACGCAGTATTTT. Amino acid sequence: CSVDPWEGADTQYF.

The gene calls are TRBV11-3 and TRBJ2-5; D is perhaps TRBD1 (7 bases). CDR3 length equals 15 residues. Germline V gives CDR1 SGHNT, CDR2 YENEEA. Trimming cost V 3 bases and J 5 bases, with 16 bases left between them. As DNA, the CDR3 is TGTGCCAGCAGCTTCAGGGGGGCTTCTATGGAGACCCAGTACTTC. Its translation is CASSFRGASMETQYF.

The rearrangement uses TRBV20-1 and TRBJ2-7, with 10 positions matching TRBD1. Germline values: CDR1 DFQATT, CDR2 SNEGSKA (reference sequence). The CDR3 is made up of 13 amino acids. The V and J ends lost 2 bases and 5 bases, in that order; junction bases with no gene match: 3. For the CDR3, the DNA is TGCAGTGCTAGACCGACAGGGGGCAACGAGCAGTACTTC. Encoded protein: CSARPTGGNEQYF.

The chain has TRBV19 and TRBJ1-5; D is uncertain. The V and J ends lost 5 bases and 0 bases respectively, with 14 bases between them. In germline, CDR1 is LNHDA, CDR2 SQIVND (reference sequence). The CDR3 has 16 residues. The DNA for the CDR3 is TGTGCCAGTAGTGCTGACAATGAGTATAGCAATCAGCCCCAGCATTTT. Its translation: CASSADNEYSNQPQHF.

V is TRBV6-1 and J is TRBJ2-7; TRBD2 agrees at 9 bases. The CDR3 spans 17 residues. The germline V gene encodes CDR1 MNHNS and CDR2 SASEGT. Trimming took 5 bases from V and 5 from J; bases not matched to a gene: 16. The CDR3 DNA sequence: TGTGCCAGCAGTTATGACGCACGTAGCGGGAGTGGTGACGAGCAGTACTTC. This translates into CASSYDARSGSGDEQYF.

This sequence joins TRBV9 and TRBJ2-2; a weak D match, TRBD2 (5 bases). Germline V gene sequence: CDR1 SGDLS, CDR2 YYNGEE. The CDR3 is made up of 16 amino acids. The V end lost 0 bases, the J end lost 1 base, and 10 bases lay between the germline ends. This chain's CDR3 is CASSVGGGLNTGELFF. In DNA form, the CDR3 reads TGTGCCAGCAGCGTAGGAGGAGGTTTGAACACCGGGGAGCTGTTTTTT. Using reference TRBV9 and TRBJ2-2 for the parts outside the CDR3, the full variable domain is DSGVTQTPKHLITATGQRVTLRCSPRSGDLSVYWYQQSLDQGLQFLIQYYNGEERAKGNILERFSAQQFPDLHSELNLSSLELGDSALYFCASSVGGGLNTGELFFGEGSRLTVL.

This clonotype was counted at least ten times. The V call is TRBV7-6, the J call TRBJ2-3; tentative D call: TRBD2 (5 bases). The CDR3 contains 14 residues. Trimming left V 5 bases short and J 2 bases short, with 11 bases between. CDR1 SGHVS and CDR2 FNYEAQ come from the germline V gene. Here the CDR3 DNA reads TGTGCCAGCAGCCAAAGGACTTTCACAGATACGCAGTATTTT. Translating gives CASSQRTFTDTQYF. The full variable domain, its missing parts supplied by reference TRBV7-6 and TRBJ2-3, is GAGVSQSPRYKVTKRGQDVALRCDPISGHVSLYWYRQALGQGPEFLTYFNYEAQQDKSGLPNDRFSAERPEGSISTLTIQRTEQRDSAMYRCASSQRTFTDTQYFGPGTRLTVL.

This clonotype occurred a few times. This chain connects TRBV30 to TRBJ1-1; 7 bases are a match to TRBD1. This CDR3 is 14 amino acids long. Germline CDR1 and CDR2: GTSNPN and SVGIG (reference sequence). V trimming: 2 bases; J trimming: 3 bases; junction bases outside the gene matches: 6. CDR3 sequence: CAWSTPGGDTEAFF. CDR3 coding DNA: TGTGCCTGGAGTACCCCAGGGGGGGACACTGAAGCTTTCTTT. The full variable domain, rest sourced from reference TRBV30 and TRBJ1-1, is SQTIHQWPATLVQPVGSPLSLECTVEGTSNPNLYWYRQAAGRGLQLLFYSVGIGQISSEVPQNLSASRPQDRQFILSSKKLLLSDSGFYLCAWSTPGGDTEAFFGQGTRLTVV.

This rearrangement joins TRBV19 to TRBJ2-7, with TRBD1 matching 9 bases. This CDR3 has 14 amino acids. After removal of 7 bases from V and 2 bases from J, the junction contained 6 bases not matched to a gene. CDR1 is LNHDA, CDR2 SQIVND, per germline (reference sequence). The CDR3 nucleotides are TGTGCCAGTACTCCGGGACAGGGCGCCTACGAGCAGTACTTC. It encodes CASTPGQGAYEQYF.

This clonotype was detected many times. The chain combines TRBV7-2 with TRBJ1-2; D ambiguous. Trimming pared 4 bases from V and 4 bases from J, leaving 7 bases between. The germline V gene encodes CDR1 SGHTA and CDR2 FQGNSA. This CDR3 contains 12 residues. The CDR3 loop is CASSSFPYGYTF. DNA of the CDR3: TGTGCCAGCAGCTCATTCCCCTATGGCTACACCTTC.

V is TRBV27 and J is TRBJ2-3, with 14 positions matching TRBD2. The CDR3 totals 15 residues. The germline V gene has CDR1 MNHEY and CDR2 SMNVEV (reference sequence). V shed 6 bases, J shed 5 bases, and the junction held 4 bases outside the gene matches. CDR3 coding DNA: TGTGCCAGCAGGAGACTAGCGGGGGGGCAAGATACGCAGTATTTT. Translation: CASRRLAGGQDTQYF.

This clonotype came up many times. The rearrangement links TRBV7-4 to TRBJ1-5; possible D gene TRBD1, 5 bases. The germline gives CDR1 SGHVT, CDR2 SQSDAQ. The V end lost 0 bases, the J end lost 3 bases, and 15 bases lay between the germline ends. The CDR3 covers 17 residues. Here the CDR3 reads CASSLALGSRVNQPQHF. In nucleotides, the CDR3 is TGTGCCAGCAGCTTAGCATTAGGATCCAGGGTCAATCAGCCCCAGCATTTT.

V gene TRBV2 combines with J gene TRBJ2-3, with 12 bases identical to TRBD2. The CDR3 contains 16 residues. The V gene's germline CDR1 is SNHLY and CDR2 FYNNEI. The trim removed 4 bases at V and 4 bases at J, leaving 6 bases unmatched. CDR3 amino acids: CASSVGLAGSADTQYF. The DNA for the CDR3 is TGTGCCAGCAGTGTCGGACTAGCGGGAAGCGCAGATACGCAGTATTTT.

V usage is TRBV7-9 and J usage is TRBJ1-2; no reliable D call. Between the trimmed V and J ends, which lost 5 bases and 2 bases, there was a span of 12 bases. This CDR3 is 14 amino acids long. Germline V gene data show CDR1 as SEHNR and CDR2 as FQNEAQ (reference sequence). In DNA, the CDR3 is TGTGCCAGCAGCCACGCGCCGGGAAACTATGGCTACACCTTC. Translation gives CASSHAPGNYGYTF.

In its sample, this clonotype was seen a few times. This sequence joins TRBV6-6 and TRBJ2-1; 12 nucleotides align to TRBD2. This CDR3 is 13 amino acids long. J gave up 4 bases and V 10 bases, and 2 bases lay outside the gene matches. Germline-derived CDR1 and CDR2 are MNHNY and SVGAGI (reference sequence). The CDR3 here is CATGLAGYNEQFF. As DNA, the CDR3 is TGTGCCACGGGACTAGCGGGTTACAATGAGCAGTTCTTC.

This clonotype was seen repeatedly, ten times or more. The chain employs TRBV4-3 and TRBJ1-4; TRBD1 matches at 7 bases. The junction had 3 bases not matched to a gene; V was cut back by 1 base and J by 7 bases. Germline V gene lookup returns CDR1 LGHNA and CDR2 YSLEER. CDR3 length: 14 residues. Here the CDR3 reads CASSQGTGGEKLFF. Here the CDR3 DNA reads TGCGCCAGCAGCCAAGGGACAGGTGGTGAAAAACTGTTTTTT.

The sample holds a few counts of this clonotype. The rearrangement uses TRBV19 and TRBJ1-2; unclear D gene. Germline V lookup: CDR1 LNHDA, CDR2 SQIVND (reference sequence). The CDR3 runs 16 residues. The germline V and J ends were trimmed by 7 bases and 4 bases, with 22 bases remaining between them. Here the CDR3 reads CASTPEGVSPFYGYTF. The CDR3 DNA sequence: TGTGCCAGTACCCCCGAAGGAGTATCCCCTTTCTATGGCTACACCTTC.